The rows below give T cell receptor beta chains drawn from one sample of a study of shared clonotypes between healthy human individuals. The method was immunoSEQ multiplex PCR; TCRdb's version includes in-frame clones alone and lacks a portion of them. Of roughly 590,000 clones in the sample, over 95% are singletons; the top ten hold 0.11%. The sequencing sample was made of naive CD8+ T cells sorted from blood. These receptors originate from a woman in her 30s in good health. The CDR3 runs from the conserved cysteine through the conserved F or W.

v_gene: TRBV5-4
j_gene: TRBJ1-2
CDR3aa: CASRRDYGYTF

v_gene: TRBV11-1
j_gene: TRBJ1-3
CDR3aa: CASSLWGSSGNTIYF

v_gene: TRBV7-6
j_gene: TRBJ1-1
CDR3aa: CASSLAMGNTEAFF

v_gene: TRBV27
j_gene: TRBJ2-7
CDR3aa: CASSPSGGGYEQYF

v_gene: TRBV5-6
j_gene: TRBJ2-7
CDR3aa: CASSAGTSYEQYF

v_gene: TRBV14
j_gene: TRBJ2-6
CDR3aa: CASSQTDRGSSGANVLTF

v_gene: TRBV27
j_gene: TRBJ2-7
CDR3aa: CASRRTYEQYF

v_gene: TRBV27
j_gene: TRBJ2-3
CDR3aa: CASSLTQGTDTQYF

v_gene: TRBV28
j_gene: TRBJ1-5
CDR3aa: CASSLTTRYPQHF

v_gene: TRBV29-1
j_gene: TRBJ1-2
CDR3aa: CSVGDTYGYTF

v_gene: TRBV4-1
j_gene: TRBJ1-1
CDR3aa: CASSSLGQGVGDTEAFF

v_gene: TRBV2
j_gene: TRBJ2-1
CDR3aa: CASSDFTKNEQFF

v_gene: TRBV19
j_gene: TRBJ1-2
CDR3aa: CASQRQRYGYTF

v_gene: TRBV7-9
j_gene: TRBJ2-1
CDR3aa: CASSLIRGSYNEQFF

v_gene: TRBV27
j_gene: TRBJ1-1
CDR3aa: CASSLFTGAPEAFF

v_gene: TRBV2
j_gene: TRBJ1-5
CDR3aa: CASSVLRDGTGVMGNQPQHF

v_gene: TRBV6-5
j_gene: TRBJ2-7
CDR3aa: CASGGRSSYEQYF

v_gene: TRBV5-4
j_gene: TRBJ1-1
CDR3aa: CASSLVPDPNTEAFF

v_gene: TRBV4-1
j_gene: TRBJ2-2
CDR3aa: CASSLGTSGRADTGELFF

v_gene: TRBV27
j_gene: TRBJ2-3
CDR3aa: CASSSLAVDGPDTQYF

v_gene: TRBV19
j_gene: TRBJ2-3
CDR3aa: CATHRGRASTDTQYF

v_gene: TRBV27
j_gene: TRBJ2-7
CDR3aa: CASSLSGTVYEQYF

v_gene: TRBV28
j_gene: TRBJ2-7
CDR3aa: CASSSNTGPPKEQYF

v_gene: TRBV6-5
j_gene: TRBJ1-1
CDR3aa: CASSSETGLNTEAFF

v_gene: TRBV11-3
j_gene: TRBJ1-5
CDR3aa: CASSPSWRGGNQPQHF

v_gene: TRBV25-1
j_gene: TRBJ2-1
CDR3aa: CASSTDMNPWNEQFF

v_gene: TRBV27
j_gene: TRBJ2-2
CDR3aa: CASSLSTANTGELFF

v_gene: TRBV4-1
j_gene: TRBJ2-7
CDR3aa: CASSQESDSLLFAEQYF

v_gene: TRBV14
j_gene: TRBJ2-1
CDR3aa: CASSQSNSREQFF

v_gene: TRBV7-9
j_gene: TRBJ2-7
CDR3aa: CASSPGFNTHEQYF

v_gene: TRBV30
j_gene: TRBJ2-5
CDR3aa: CAAGDGGETQYF

v_gene: TRBV11-2
j_gene: TRBJ2-5
CDR3aa: CASERVASGTGETQYF

v_gene: TRBV19
j_gene: TRBJ2-1
CDR3aa: CASSPRDPFWGEQFF

v_gene: TRBV28
j_gene: TRBJ1-1
CDR3aa: CASSWVLEGGNTEAFF

v_gene: TRBV27
j_gene: TRBJ2-7
CDR3aa: CASSLSGGHYEQYF

v_gene: TRBV7-9
j_gene: TRBJ2-1
CDR3aa: CASRINPGLNSYNEQFF

v_gene: TRBV13
j_gene: TRBJ2-3
CDR3aa: CASSLRIGSTDTQYF

v_gene: TRBV28
j_gene: TRBJ2-1
CDR3aa: CASSLWTGTGLADGHNEQFF

v_gene: TRBV27
j_gene: TRBJ2-7
CDR3aa: CASSLTSYSYEQYF